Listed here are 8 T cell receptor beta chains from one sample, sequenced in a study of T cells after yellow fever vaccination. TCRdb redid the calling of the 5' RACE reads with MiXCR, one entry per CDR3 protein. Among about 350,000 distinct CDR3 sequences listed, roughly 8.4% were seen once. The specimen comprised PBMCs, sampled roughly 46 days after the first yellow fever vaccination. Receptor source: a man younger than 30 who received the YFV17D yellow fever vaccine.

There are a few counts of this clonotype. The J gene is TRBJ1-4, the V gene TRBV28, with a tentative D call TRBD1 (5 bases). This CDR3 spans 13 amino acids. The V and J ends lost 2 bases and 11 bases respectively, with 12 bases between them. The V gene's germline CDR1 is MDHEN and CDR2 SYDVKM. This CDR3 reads CASSLRGLEKLFF. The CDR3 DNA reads TGTGCCAGCAGTTTAAGGGGTTTAGAGAAACTGTTTTTT.

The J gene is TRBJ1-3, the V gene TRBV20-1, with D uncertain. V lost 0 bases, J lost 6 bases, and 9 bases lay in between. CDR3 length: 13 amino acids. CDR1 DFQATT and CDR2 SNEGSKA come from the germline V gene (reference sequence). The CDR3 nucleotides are TGCAGTGCTAGAGATCCCGTTTTAAACACCATATATTTT. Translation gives CSARDPVLNTIYF.

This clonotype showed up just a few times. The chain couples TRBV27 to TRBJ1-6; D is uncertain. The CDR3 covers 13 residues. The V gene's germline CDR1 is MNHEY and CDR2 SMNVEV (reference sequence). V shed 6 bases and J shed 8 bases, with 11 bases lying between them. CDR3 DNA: TGTGCCAGCAGCGACTCGGACGATTCACCCCTCCACTTT. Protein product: CASSDSDDSPLHF.

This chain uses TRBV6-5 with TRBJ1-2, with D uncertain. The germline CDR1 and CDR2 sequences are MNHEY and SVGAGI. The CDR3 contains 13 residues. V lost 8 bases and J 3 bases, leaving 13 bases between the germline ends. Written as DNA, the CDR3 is TGTGCCAGCTCCAGGTTCGGGGACTATGGCTACACCTTC. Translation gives CASSRFGDYGYTF.

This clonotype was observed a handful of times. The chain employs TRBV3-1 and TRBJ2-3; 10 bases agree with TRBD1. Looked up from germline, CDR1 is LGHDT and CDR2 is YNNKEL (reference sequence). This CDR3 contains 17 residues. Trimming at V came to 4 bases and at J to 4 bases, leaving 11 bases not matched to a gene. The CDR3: CASSPSRDRGWADTQYF. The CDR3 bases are TGTGCCAGCAGCCCTTCCCGGGACAGGGGTTGGGCAGATACGCAGTATTTT.

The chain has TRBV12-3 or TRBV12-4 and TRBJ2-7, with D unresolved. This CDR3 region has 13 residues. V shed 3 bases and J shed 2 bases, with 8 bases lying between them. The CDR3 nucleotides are TGTGCCAGCAGTTTCTTGGAAACCTACGAGCAGTACTTC. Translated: CASSFLETYEQYF.

The CDR3 sequence: CASSLTGENIQYF. The CDR3 bases are TGCGCCAGCAGCTTGACAGGGGAGAACATTCAGTACTTC. The rearrangement links TRBV5-1 to TRBJ2-4; 7 bases agree with TRBD1. The CDR3 consists of 13 residues. The V gene end was trimmed by 1 base and the J gene end by 7 bases; junction bases not matched to a gene: 2. Germline V CDR1 and CDR2: SGHRS, YFSETQ.

The CDR3 protein is CASSEAVGYSNQPQHF. The CDR3 DNA reads TGTGCCAGCAGTGAAGCTGTAGGGTATAGCAATCAGCCCCAGCATTTT. V is TRBV6-1 and J is TRBJ1-5; D unclear. V was trimmed by 0 bases and J by 0 bases, leaving 9 bases between them. The CDR3 extends over 16 amino acids. Germline lookup yields CDR1 MNHNS and CDR2 SASEGT.